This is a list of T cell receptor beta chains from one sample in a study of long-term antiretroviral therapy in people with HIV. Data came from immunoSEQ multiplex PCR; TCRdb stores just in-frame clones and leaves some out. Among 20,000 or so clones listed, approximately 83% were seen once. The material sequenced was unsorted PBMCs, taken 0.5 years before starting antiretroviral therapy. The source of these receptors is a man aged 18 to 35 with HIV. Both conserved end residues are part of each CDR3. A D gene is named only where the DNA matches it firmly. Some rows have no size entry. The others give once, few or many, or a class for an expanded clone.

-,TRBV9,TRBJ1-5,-,CASSVEGSQPQHF,TGTGCCAGCAGCGTAGAAGGGAGCCAGCCCCAGCATTTT
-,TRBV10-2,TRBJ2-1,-,CASSESMALDNEQFF,TGCGCCAGCAGTGAGTCGATGGCATTAGACAATGAGCAGTTCTTC
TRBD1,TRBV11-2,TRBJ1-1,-,CASSYTVDRDTEAFF,TGTGCCAGCAGCTACACCGTAGACAGGGACACTGAAGCTTTCTTT
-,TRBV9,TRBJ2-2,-,CASSVGVNTGELFF,TGTGCCAGCAGCGTAGGAGTAAACACCGGGGAGCTGTTTTTT
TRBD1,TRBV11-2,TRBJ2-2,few,CASSLNPGQGAFGELFF,TGTGCCAGCAGCTTAAACCCGGGACAGGGGGCTTTCGGGGAGCTGTTTTTT
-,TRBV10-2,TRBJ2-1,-,CASSESKGEQFF,TGCGCCAGCAGTGAGTCGAAGGGTGAGCAGTTCTTC
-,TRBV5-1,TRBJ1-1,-,CASSPGGKAAEAFF,TGCGCCAGCAGCCCTGGTGGGAAAGCAGCTGAAGCTTTCTTT
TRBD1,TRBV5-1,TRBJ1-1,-,CASSAWTGGPSGTEAFF,TGCGCCAGCAGCGCATGGACAGGGGGACCGAGTGGCACTGAAGCTTTCTTT
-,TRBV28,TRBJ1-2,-,CASSFSEEVSYGYTF,TGTGCCAGCAGTTTCTCGGAGGAGGTGAGCTATGGCTACACCTTC
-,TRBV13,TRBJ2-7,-,CASSLVTSGGAYEQYF,TGTGCCAGCAGCTTAGTGACCAGCGGTGGGGCCTACGAGCAGTACTTC
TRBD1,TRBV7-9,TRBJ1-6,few,CASSTPVGQGTSPLHF,TGTGCCAGCAGCACCCCCGTGGGACAGGGTACTTCACCCCTCCACTTT
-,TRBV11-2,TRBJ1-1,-,CASSLGVGSSNTEAFF,TGTGCCAGCAGCTTAGGAGTAGGCAGCTCGAACACTGAAGCTTTCTTT
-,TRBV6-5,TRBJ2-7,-,CASSSVSIYEQYF,TGTGCCAGCAGTTCGGTTAGCATCTACGAGCAGTACTTC
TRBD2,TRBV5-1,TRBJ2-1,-,CASSLGTSLYNEQFF,TGCGCCAGCAGCTTGGGGACTAGCCTGTACAATGAGCAGTTCTTC
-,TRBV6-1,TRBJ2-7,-,CASSEPPRHEQYF,TGTGCCAGCAGTGAACCACCTCGACACGAGCAGTACTTC
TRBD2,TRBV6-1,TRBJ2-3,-,CASSRAGGSTDTQYF,TGTGCCAGCAGCAGGGCGGGGGGCAGCACAGATACGCAGTATTTT
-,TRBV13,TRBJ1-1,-,CASTLTEINTEAFF,TGTGCCAGCACCTTAACGGAGATTAACACTGAAGCTTTCTTT
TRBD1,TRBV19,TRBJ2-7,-,CASGTGSYEQYF,TGTGCCAGTGGGACAGGGTCCTACGAGCAGTACTTC
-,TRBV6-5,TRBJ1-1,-,CASGSPALGAFF,TGTGCCAGCGGGTCGCCAGCTCTCGGAGCTTTCTTT
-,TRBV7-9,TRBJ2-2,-,CASSLGAGELFF,TGTGCCAGCAGCCTGGGGGCCGGGGAGCTGTTTTTT
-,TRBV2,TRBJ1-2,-,CASSEVFSGTSGYTF,TGTGCCAGCAGTGAAGTGTTTTCGGGGACCAGCGGCTACACCTTC
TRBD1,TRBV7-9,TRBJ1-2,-,CASSLGQGRGYTF,TGTGCCAGCAGCCTTGGACAGGGCCGTGGCTACACCTTC
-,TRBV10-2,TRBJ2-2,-,CASSGGAPPGGLFF,TGCGCCAGCAGCGGCGGGGCCCCTCCAGGGGGGCTGTTTTTT
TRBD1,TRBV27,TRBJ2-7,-,CASSLGQGIVYEQYF,TGTGCCAGCAGTTTGGGACAGGGGATAGTCTACGAGCAGTACTTC
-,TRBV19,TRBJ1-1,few,CASRTGLEAFF,TGTGCCAGTAGGACAGGACTTGAAGCTTTCTTT
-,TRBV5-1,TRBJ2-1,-,CASSLEASNEQFF,TGCGCCAGCAGCTTGGAGGCATCCAATGAGCAGTTCTTC
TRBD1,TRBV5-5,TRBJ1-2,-,CASSPRPGQGDYGYTF,TGTGCCAGCAGCCCCCGACCGGGACAGGGCGACTATGGCTACACCTTC
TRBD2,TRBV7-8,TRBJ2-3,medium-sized,CASSSSFSGDRTDTQYF,TGTGCCAGCAGCTCGTCCTTTAGCGGGGACCGCACAGATACGCAGTATTTT
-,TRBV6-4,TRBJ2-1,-,CASSAIGGGSLSEQFF,TGTGCCAGCAGTGCTATTGGGGGCGGGAGCCTTTCAGAGCAGTTCTTC
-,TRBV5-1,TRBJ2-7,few,CASSSTGPTYEQYF,TGCGCCAGCAGCAGCACCGGGCCTACCTACGAGCAGTACTTC
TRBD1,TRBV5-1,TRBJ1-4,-,CASSLHRGGEKLFF,TGCGCCAGCAGCTTACACAGGGGTGGTGAAAAACTGTTTTTT
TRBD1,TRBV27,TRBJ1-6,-,CASSPSEGQRSSPLHF,TGTGCCAGCAGTCCTTCAGAGGGACAGAGGAGTTCACCCCTCCACTTT
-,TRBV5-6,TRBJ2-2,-,CASSFKALIGANTGELFF,TGTGCCAGCAGCTTCAAGGCGTTAATTGGCGCGAACACCGGGGAGCTGTTTTTT
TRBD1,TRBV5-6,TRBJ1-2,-,CASSTGATNYGYTF,TGTGCCAGCAGCACAGGGGCAACTAACTATGGCTACACCTTC
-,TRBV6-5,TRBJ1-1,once,CASSYSWEGVSAFF,TGTGCCAGCAGTTACTCTTGGGAAGGGGTCTCAGCTTTCTTT
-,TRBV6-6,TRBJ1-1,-,CASSSAQATLEAFF,TGTGCCAGCAGCTCAGCTCAGGCCACTTTAGAGGCTTTCTTT
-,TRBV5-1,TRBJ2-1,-,CASSPGEREQFF,TGCGCCAGCAGTCCGGGGGAGAGAGAGCAGTTCTTC
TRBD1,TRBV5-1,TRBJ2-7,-,CASSLQVGQDHYEQYF,TGCGCCAGCAGCTTGCAAGTTGGACAGGACCACTACGAGCAGTACTTC
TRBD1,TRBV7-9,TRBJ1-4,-,CASSLGRQGANEKLFF,TGTGCCAGCAGCTTAGGCCGACAGGGGGCTAATGAAAAACTGTTTTTT
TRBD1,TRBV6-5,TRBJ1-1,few,CASSADRVAGTEAFF,TGTGCCAGCAGTGCCGACAGGGTGGCGGGCACTGAAGCTTTCTTT
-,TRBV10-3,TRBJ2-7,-,CAAREDSYEQYF,TGTGCCGCGAGAGAAGACTCCTACGAGCAGTACTTC
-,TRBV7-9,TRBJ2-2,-,CASSPPTGQGITGELFF,TGTGCCAGCAGCCCACCCACGGGCCAGGGGATCACCGGGGAGCTGTTTTTT
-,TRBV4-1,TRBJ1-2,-,CASSQVPREVDGYTF,TGCGCCAGCAGCCAAGTCCCCAGGGAGGTCGATGGCTACACCTTC
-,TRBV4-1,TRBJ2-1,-,CASSPRVEGPRDNEQFF,TGCGCCAGCAGCCCGCGCGTCGAAGGCCCGAGGGACAATGAGCAGTTCTTC
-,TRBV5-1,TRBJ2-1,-,CASSLGGSRNEQFF,TGCGCCAGCAGCTTGGGGGGGAGTCGGAATGAGCAGTTCTTC
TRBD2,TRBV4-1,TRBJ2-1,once,CASSRGGDGHNEQFF,TGCGCCAGCAGTCGGGGGGGGGATGGGCACAATGAGCAGTTCTTC
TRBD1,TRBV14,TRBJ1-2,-,CASSHLTGGYGYTF,TGTGCCAGCAGCCACCTCACAGGGGGCTATGGCTACACCTTC
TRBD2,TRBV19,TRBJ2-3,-,CASSIGAGAGADTQYF,TGTGCCAGTAGTATAGGAGCCGGAGCGGGGGCAGATACGCAGTATTTT
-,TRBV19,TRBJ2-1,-,CASSMAYEQFF,TGTGCCAGTAGTATGGCCTATGAGCAGTTCTTC
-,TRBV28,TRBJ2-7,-,CASSFPAGPSYEQYF,TGTGCCAGCAGTTTTCCAGCGGGTCCCTCCTACGAGCAGTACTTC
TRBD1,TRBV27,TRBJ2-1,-,CASSPGTGGRNEQFF,TGTGCCAGCAGCCCCGGGACAGGGGGCCGGAATGAGCAGTTCTTC
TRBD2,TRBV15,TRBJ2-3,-,CATSPSRGGSTDTQYF,TGTGCCACCAGCCCTTCGCGGGGGGGCAGCACAGATACGCAGTATTTT
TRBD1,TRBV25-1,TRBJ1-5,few,CASSTGGLDQPQHF,TGTGCCAGCAGCACAGGGGGCCTGGATCAGCCCCAGCATTTT
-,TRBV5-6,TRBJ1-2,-,CASSLDRGALYGYTF,TGTGCCAGCAGCTTGGATCGGGGCGCGCTCTATGGCTACACCTTC
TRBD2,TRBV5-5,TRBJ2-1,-,CASSDAGLAYNEQFF,TGTGCCAGCAGCGACGCGGGACTAGCATACAATGAGCAGTTCTTC